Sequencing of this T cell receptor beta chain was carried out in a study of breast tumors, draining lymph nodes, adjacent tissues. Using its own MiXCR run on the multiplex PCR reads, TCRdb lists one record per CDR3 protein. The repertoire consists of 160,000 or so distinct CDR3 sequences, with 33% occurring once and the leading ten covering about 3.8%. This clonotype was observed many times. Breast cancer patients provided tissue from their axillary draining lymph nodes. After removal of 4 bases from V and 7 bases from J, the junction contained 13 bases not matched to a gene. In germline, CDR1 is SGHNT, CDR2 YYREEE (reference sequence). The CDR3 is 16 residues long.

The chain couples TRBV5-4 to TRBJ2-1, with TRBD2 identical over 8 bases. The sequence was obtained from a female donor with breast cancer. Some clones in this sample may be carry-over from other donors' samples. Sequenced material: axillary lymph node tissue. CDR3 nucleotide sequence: TGTGCCAGCAGCCCCAATGAGGGGACTAGGAGGAATGAGCAGTTCTTC. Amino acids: CASSPNEGTRRNEQFF.